What follows is one T cell receptor (beta chain) and its context. The V gene end was trimmed by 0 bases and the J gene end by 8 bases; junction bases not matched to a gene: 8. Germline values: CDR1 SGHKS, CDR2 YYEKEE (reference sequence). This CDR3 contains 15 residues. The sample is drawn from a study of blood T cell repertoires in COVID-19. Study-wide context: Samples representing acute and convalescent COVID-19 were sourced from the United States, Italy and Spain.

Source study methods: Reference gene primer amplification gave estimated nucleated cell counts. The repertoire was sequenced with immunoSEQ multiplex PCR; TCRdb's copy has only in-frame clones and lacks some. The DNA gave D and trimming, while V, J and clone size come from that table. The data hold under 350,000 clones, with 70% to 90% observed a single time. The sequence was obtained from a woman between 65 and 79 years old with acute or convalescent COVID-19. Sequencing was done on a sample of peripheral blood. V usage is TRBV5-5 and J usage is TRBJ1-5; 7 nucleotides line up with TRBD1. CDR3 DNA: TGTGCCAGCAGCTTGGAACAGGGGAAGTGGGAGCCCCAGCATTTT. Protein product: CASSLEQGKWEPQHF.